The 25 T cell receptor beta chains below were found in one sample sequenced in a study of blood T cell repertoires in COVID-19. Assay: immunoSEQ multiplex PCR; the TCRdb copy retains only in-frame clones and omits some. The profile shows about 320,000 clones, approximately 88% of them singletons. The sequencing input was peripheral blood. The receptors here all came from a woman aged 25 to 39 with COVID-19, enrolled during active disease.

This chain uses TRBV5-1 with TRBJ2-5; 12 bases are a match to TRBD2. This CDR3 region has 16 residues. Germline V gene lookup returns CDR1 SGHRS and CDR2 YFSETQ. J gave up 5 bases and V 4 bases, and 9 bases lay outside the gene matches. The CDR3 protein is CASSAASGGAWETQYF. CDR3 coding DNA: TGCGCCAGCAGCGCCGCTAGCGGGGGGGCCTGGGAGACCCAGTACTTC.

The chain links TRBV19 to TRBJ1-2, with D tentatively TRBD1 (6 bases). In germline, CDR1 is LNHDA, CDR2 SQIVND (reference sequence). The ends were cut back, 10 bases at V and 4 bases at J, with 7 bases in the middle. CDR3 length: 10 residues. In DNA form, the CDR3 reads TGTGCCACAGGGGCCTATGGCTACACCTTC. This codes for CATGAYGYTF.

The chain carries TRBV11-2 and TRBJ2-2, with 9 bases lining up with TRBD2. This CDR3 spans 16 amino acids. V lost 4 bases to trimming and J lost 0 bases; unmatched junction nucleotides: 3. Looked up from germline, CDR1 is SGHAT and CDR2 is FQNNGV. CDR3 in DNA: TGTGCCAGCAGCTACCAGCGGGGGGCGAACACCGGGGAGCTGTTTTTT. As protein: CASSYQRGANTGELFF. Looking up the rest from reference TRBV11-2 and TRBJ2-2 gives the full variable domain: EAGVAQSPRYKIIEKRQSVAFWCNPISGHATLYWYQQILGQGPKLLIQFQNNGVVDDSQLPKDRFSAERLKGVDSTLKIQPAKLEDSAVYLCASSYQRGANTGELFFGEGSRLTVL.

The table lists this clone with a count of one. The chain links TRBV5-6 to TRBJ2-1; tentative D call: TRBD1 (6 bases). The CDR3 is made up of 11 amino acids. Germline values: CDR1 SGHDT, CDR2 YYEEEE. The V end lost 0 bases, the J end lost 12 bases, and 7 bases lay between the germline ends. The DNA for the CDR3 is TGTGCCAGCAGCTTGGGCAGGGGGCAGTTCTTC. Its translation: CASSLGRGQFF.

This rearrangement joins TRBV7-2 to TRBJ1-6, with a possible D match to TRBD1 (6 bases). The CDR3 has 14 residues. Per germline, CDR1 SGHTA and CDR2 FQGNSA. V was trimmed by 5 bases and J by 8 bases, leaving 13 bases between them. DNA for the CDR3: TGTGCCAGCAGCCCCCGGGACAACCATTCACCCCTCCACTTT. Residues: CASSPRDNHSPLHF.

The chain couples TRBV28 to TRBJ2-7, with 7 bases identical to TRBD1. The CDR3 has 14 amino acids. CDR1 and CDR2 (germline): MDHEN, SYDVKM. Trimming cost V 9 bases and J 0 bases; bases outside gene matches: 8. The CDR3 loop reads CASGLGTASYEQYF. The CDR3 region has the DNA TGTGCCAGTGGGCTAGGGACAGCCTCCTACGAGCAGTACTTC.

The V and J genes are TRBV6-5 and TRBJ1-1; 11 bases align to TRBD1. Germline trimming cut 2 bases from V and 3 bases from J; bases unmatched to any gene: 5. The germline CDR1 and CDR2 sequences are MNHEY and SVGAGI. The CDR3 extends over 16 amino acids. DNA of the CDR3: TGTGCCAGCAGTTACCTTGGACAGGGGGCGCACACTGAAGCTTTCTTT. Translated, it gives CASSYLGQGAHTEAFF.

V usage is TRBV5-8 and J usage is TRBJ1-1; D gene unclear. From germline, CDR1 is SGHTS and CDR2 YDEGEE. The CDR3 runs to 14 residues. The germline V and J ends were trimmed by 4 bases and 5 bases, with 15 bases remaining between them. CDR3 region: CASSRSLVRTEAFF. The CDR3 DNA sequence: TGTGCCAGCAGCCGGTCCCTGGTTAGAACTGAAGCTTTCTTT.

The chain has TRBV11-3 and TRBJ2-7, with TRBD1 matching 12 bases. J lost 3 bases, V lost 5 bases, and 14 bases had no gene match. Germline lookup yields CDR1 SGHNT and CDR2 YENEEA. The length of the CDR3 is 18 residues. In DNA, the CDR3 is TGTGCCAGCAGCGCCACCGGGACAGGGGGCTTTCGAAGCTACGAGCAGTACTTC. It is translated as CASSATGTGGFRSYEQYF.

This clone came up once. The chain uses TRBV19 and TRBJ2-2, with a tentative D call TRBD2 (5 bases). There are 12 residues in the CDR3. V was pared by 7 bases and J by 7 bases, with 10 bases between. The germline V gene has CDR1 LNHDA and CDR2 SQIVND (reference sequence). Here the CDR3 reads CASTSGVGELFF. Here the CDR3 DNA reads TGTGCCAGTACCTCCGGGGTCGGGGAGCTGTTTTTT.

The gene calls are TRBV3-1 (or the pseudogene TRBV3-2) and TRBJ1-1; tentatively, D is TRBD1 (5 bases). The germline V gene encodes CDR1 LGHDT and CDR2 YNNKEL (reference sequence). The CDR3 loop spans 14 amino acids. The ends were cut back, 3 bases at V and 5 bases at J, with 13 bases in the middle. As DNA, the CDR3 is TGTGCCAGCAGCCACCAGGGCGTTCGGACTGAAGCTTTCTTT. Protein product: CASSHQGVRTEAFF.

As regards this clone: Other DNA sequences in this specimen translate into the identical CDR3. The chain recombines TRBV3-1 (or the pseudogene TRBV3-2) with TRBJ1-3; D is uncertain. The V and J ends lost 1 base and 2 bases respectively, with 9 bases between them. The germline CDR1 and CDR2 sequences are LGHDT and YNNKEL (reference sequence). This CDR3 contains 15 residues. CDR3 nucleotide sequence: TGTGCCAGCAGCCAAGTCCGAACTACTGGAAACACCATATATTTT. It is translated as CASSQVRTTGNTIYF.

The chain has TRBV10-3 and TRBJ1-3; 10 nucleotides line up with TRBD1. The CDR3 is 17 residues long. Germline V lookup: CDR1 ENHRY, CDR2 SYGVKD. V gave up 6 bases and J gave up 0 bases; unmatched junction bases: 8. The CDR3 sequence: CAIRNGQGEVSGNTIYF. Written as DNA, the CDR3 is TGTGCCATCAGAAATGGACAGGGGGAAGTCTCTGGAAACACCATATATTTT.

The chain has TRBV3-1 (or the pseudogene TRBV3-2) and TRBJ2-1; 9 bases are shared with TRBD2. Germline V gene sequence: CDR1 LGHDT, CDR2 YNNKEL (reference sequence). The J segment lost 0 bases and the V segment lost 3 bases, leaving 6 bases of the junction unmatched. The CDR3 runs 17 residues. This CDR3 is CASSHALAGSSYNEQFF. The CDR3 DNA is TGTGCCAGCAGCCACGCTCTAGCGGGGTCCTCCTACAATGAGCAGTTCTTC.

The J gene is TRBJ1-6, the V gene TRBV7-2, with 8 bases aligning to TRBD1. Germline-derived CDR1 and CDR2 are SGHTA and FQGNSA. The CDR3 consists of 16 residues. With 0 bases clipped from V and 4 bases from J, the junction kept 2 bases outside the gene matches. CDR3 nucleotides: TGTGCCAGCAGCTTAGCCCGGGACAGGTATAATTCACCCCTCCACTTT. It translates to CASSLARDRYNSPLHF.

This chain connects TRBV18 to TRBJ1-3; D is perhaps TRBD1 (6 bases). This CDR3 has 15 residues. CDR1 and CDR2 (germline): KGHSH, LQKENI. The V gene lost 2 bases and the J gene lost 4 bases, with 12 bases spanning the gap. The CDR3 loop reads CASSPDLTGGNTIYF. The CDR3 bases are TGTGCCAGCTCACCAGATCTCACAGGGGGAAACACCATATATTTT.

The CDR3 coding sequence is TGTGCCAGCAGCCAAGGGGGCTATGAGCAGTTCTTC. This encodes CASSQGGYEQFF. The genes are TRBV3-1 (or the pseudogene TRBV3-2) and TRBJ2-1, with D possibly being TRBD1 (5 bases). Trimming pared 1 base from V and 8 bases from J, leaving 6 bases between. Looked up from germline, CDR1 is LGHDT and CDR2 is YNNKEL (reference sequence). This CDR3 comprises 12 residues.

This clone has just one count. The CDR3 sequence: CASSFSLRQGVSNQPQHF. The CDR3 bases are TGTGCCAGCAGCTTCTCCCTTCGACAGGGGGTAAGCAATCAGCCCCAGCATTTT. The chain recombines TRBV7-9 with TRBJ1-5; TRBD1 aligns across 9 bases. Trimming cost V 3 bases and J 1 base; bases outside gene matches: 10. This CDR3 has 18 amino acids. Germline CDR1 SEHNR, CDR2 FQNEAQ (reference sequence).

The rearrangement uses TRBV5-1 and TRBJ2-7; 8 positions agree with TRBD1. V lost 0 bases and J lost 4; bases outside the gene matches: 3. The CDR3 has 14 residues. CDR1 is SGHRS, CDR2 YFSETQ, per germline. CDR3: CASSLGQGAYEQYV. In DNA form, the CDR3 reads TGCGCCAGCAGCTTGGGGCAGGGGGCTTACGAGCAGTACGTC.

The chain links TRBV11-2 to TRBJ2-5; 9 bases are shared with TRBD2. The V gene's germline CDR1 is SGHAT and CDR2 FQNNGV. The length of the CDR3 is 18 residues. V was clipped by 2 bases and J by 1 base; unmatched bases: 11. The CDR3: CASSLRASGAAGQETQYF. CDR3 nucleotide sequence: TGTGCCAGCAGCTTAAGGGCTAGCGGGGCTGCGGGCCAAGAGACCCAGTACTTC.

A few counts support this clone. The chain couples TRBV9 to TRBJ1-5; the D gene is possibly TRBD1 (6 bases). Germline CDR1 SGDLS, CDR2 YYNGEE. Trimming shortened V by 0 bases and J by 3 bases, and 25 bases separated the two germline ends. The CDR3 consists of 20 residues. The CDR3 spells CASSVEPRPCTTGFNQPQHF. CDR3 bases: TGTGCCAGCAGCGTAGAGCCCCGTCCCTGCACGACAGGTTTCAATCAGCCCCAGCATTTT.

This rearrangement joins TRBV2 to TRBJ2-3; no clear D gene. Germline CDR1 SNHLY, CDR2 FYNNEI. The CDR3 extends over 14 amino acids. Between the trimmed V and J ends, which lost 4 bases and 0 bases, there was a span of 8 bases. The CDR3 DNA is TGTGCCAGCAGTGGACACCTTAGCACAGATACGCAGTATTTT. Translating it yields CASSGHLSTDTQYF.

The gene calls are TRBV15 and TRBJ1-2; D gene unclear. This CDR3 region has 12 residues. Germline V gene data show CDR1 as LNHNV and CDR2 as YYDKDF (reference sequence). V was cut by 0 bases and J by 7 bases, with 6 bases left in between. The CDR3 region has the DNA TGTGCCACCAGCAGAGATCTAACTGGCTACACCTTC. Translated, it gives CATSRDLTGYTF.

The rearrangement uses TRBV6-5 and TRBJ2-5; D is undetermined. This CDR3 is 15 amino acids long. Germline CDR1 reads MNHEY; CDR2 reads SVGAGI. Trimming shortened V by 0 bases and J by 5 bases, and 13 bases separated the two germline ends. This CDR3 reads CASSYSTSSGETQYF. In nucleotides, the CDR3 is TGTGCCAGCAGTTACTCGACTTCCTCTGGGGAGACCCAGTACTTC.

V gene TRBV13 combines with J gene TRBJ2-5; D may be TRBD2 (6 bases). V was pared by 5 bases and J by 7 bases, with 14 bases between. This CDR3 is 13 amino acids long. Germline CDR1 is PRHDT and CDR2 is FYEKMQ (reference sequence). CDR3 sequence (DNA): TGTGCCAGCAGCGTCTCAGGAGCGGGGACCCAGTACTTC. Translating gives CASSVSGAGTQYF.